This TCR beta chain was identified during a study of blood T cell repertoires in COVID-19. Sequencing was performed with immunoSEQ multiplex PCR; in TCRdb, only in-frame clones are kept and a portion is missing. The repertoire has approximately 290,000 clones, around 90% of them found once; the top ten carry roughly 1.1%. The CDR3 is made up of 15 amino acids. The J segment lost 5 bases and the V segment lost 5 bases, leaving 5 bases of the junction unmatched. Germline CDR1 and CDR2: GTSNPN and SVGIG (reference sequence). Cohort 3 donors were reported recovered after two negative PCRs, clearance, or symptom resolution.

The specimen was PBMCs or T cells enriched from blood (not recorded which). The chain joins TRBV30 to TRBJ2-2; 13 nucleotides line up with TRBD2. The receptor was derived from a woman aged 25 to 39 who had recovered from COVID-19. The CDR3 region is CAWHRLAGGTGELFF. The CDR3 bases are TGTGCCTGGCATAGACTAGCGGGAGGAACCGGGGAGCTGTTTTTT.